The sequence of this T cell receptor (beta chain) was determined in a study of blood T cells in healthy people across ages (dated by TCRdb to between 2015 and 2017). Background for the entire study: In model experiments, template switching captured about one uniquely barcoded TCR beta cDNA molecule for every two T cells. To track age-related changes in TCR beta repertoire diversity, the study relied on deep sequencing normalized with unique cDNA molecular identifiers. The donors were divided into four age groups: young (average around 16 years), middle-aged (approximately 41), aged (under 70) and long-lived (around 87). Using the same blood draw, the study looked at two additional independent replicas of 1 million unique cDNA reads for two donors, one aged 18 to 30 and the other aged 80 or older. To avoid experimental bias, donors of different ages were randomly spread across the sequencing lanes.

Receptor amplification or capture employed 5' RACE. Sequencing used an Illumina HiSeq 2500. A second PCR of about 6 to 11 cycles was run with a J-beta primer mix and a sample-barcoded 5' primer. Each TCR beta cDNA molecule received a unique molecular identifier from a template-switch 5' adaptor carrying 12 random nucleotides. Each sample yielded at least 2.5 million CDR3-containing paired-end reads. First-strand cDNA synthesis was performed from all RNA using the Mint cDNA synthesis kit, with priming by a TRBC-specific oligonucleotide. All cDNA was treated with uracil-DNA glycosylase and then went through a first 18-cycle PCR with the universal primers M1SS and BC2_uni_R. Concerning the study's data processing: For normalization, 1 million high-quality reads were randomly selected from each sample, with every read carrying a distinct molecular identifier. Reads with shared molecular identifiers were discarded instead of being binned into consensus sequences. MiTCR, run with a Q25 quality threshold and the strictest error-elimination algorithm, handled CDR3 identification, clonotype clustering and error correction. A nonparametric unseen species model with Euler transformation was used to estimate lower-bound total TCR beta diversity. Clones were called with MiXCR by TCRdb after fastp trimmed the public reads at Q25, and only in-frame beta chains were retained. Each CDR3 protein appears once, grouped with its most common genes and DNA. The V and J calls come from TCRdb's annotation, not from the publication. The sample table lists 1.5 million to 2 million distinct CDR3 sequences, 28% of them with a count of one. Of the sample, over 7% is held by the ten largest clones.

The cysteine opens and the phenylalanine closes a CDR3 of 12 amino acids. Only the CDR3 region is kept as DNA, spanning 36 bases read in frame from base 1. V is cut by 2 bases and J by 8 bases, and the space between the germline ends is 9 bases. Per the germline V gene, MDHEN is the CDR1 and SYDVKM is the CDR2. Overall study results and their limits: Total diversity estimates from one million sequenced T cells were considered lower bounds and underestimates. Observed TCR beta diversity per million T cells fell roughly linearly with age, and a significant reduction was already apparent by age approximately 41. The percentage of naive T cells measured by flow cytometry correlated strongly with observed TCR beta diversity. Compared with the aged group, the long-lived group had more naive CD4+ T cells, fewer expanded clones and increased TCR diversity, a pattern suggesting age selection. Donor CMV infection status was unknown, potentially confounding age-related changes in expanded clonotypes. Bulk unsorted PBMC profiling prevented conclusive comparison of naive and antigen-experienced compartments.

This clonotype occurred a few times. Its antigen specificity is not known. No base qualities exist here, and no much larger clone lies one base off it. Systemically healthy Caucasian individuals from Russia, 35 to 40 in total and aged roughly 6 to 100 years, were included as donors. Each donor gave roughly 9 milliliters of peripheral blood, drawn into EDTA-treated Vacutainer tubes. PBMCs were isolated by Ficoll-Paque density-gradient centrifugation, with at least 7 million obtained per sample. Total RNA was extracted from PBMCs with Trizol reagent, with at least 5 micrograms obtained per sample. The percentages of naive CD45RAhigh/CD27high T cells were determined by flow cytometry on a PBMC aliquot from every donor.

Sequencing input: blood. Here the chain combines TRBV28 and TRBJ1-2; TRBD1 is a possible D gene, resting on 5 matching bases. This receptor was obtained from a young woman in good health. The CDR3 corresponds to CASSLTRGGYTF. The bases are TGTGCCAGCAGTTTAACCCGGGGCGGCTACACCTTC.